The 14 T cell receptor beta chains presented below share a single source sample, sequenced in a study of blood T cell repertoires in COVID-19. Assay: immunoSEQ multiplex PCR; the TCRdb copy retains only in-frame clones and omits some. Of about 120,000 clones listed, around 86% are singletons. Sequenced sample: peripheral blood. All receptors come from a man aged 80 or over with active or convalescent COVID-19.

This sequence joins TRBV6-4 and TRBJ2-1; 10 bases are shared with TRBD2. With 3 bases clipped from V and 4 bases from J, the junction kept 6 bases outside the gene matches. The CDR3 runs to 16 residues. Germline CDR1 is MRHNA and CDR2 is SNTAGT. For the CDR3, the DNA is TGTGCCAGCAGTGATTCTAGCGGGGGAAAGTACAATGAGCAGTTCTTC. Translating it yields CASSDSSGGKYNEQFF.

The rearrangement uses TRBV5-6 and TRBJ2-3; tentatively, D is TRBD2 (5 bases). Germline V gene data show CDR1 as SGHDT and CDR2 as YYEEEE. V lost 0 bases and J 0 bases, leaving 14 bases between the germline ends. The CDR3 is 17 amino acids. The CDR3, as DNA: TGTGCCAGCAGCTTGGGACTAACCCACCGTAGCACAGATACGCAGTATTTT. Encoded protein: CASSLGLTHRSTDTQYF.

This clone was recorded once. The J gene is TRBJ2-2, the V gene TRBV9; 14 bases map to TRBD2. With V trimmed by 0 bases and J by 1 base, 2 bases remained unmatched. Germline V gene lookup returns CDR1 SGDLS and CDR2 YYNGEE. The CDR3 totals 18 residues. The CDR3 here is CASSVGLAGGQNTGELFF. Written as DNA, the CDR3 is TGTGCCAGCAGCGTAGGACTAGCGGGGGGGCAGAACACCGGGGAGCTGTTTTTT.

The rearrangement uses TRBV6-6 and TRBJ2-3; D perhaps matches TRBD1 (6 bases). The CDR3 is 15 residues long. In germline, CDR1 is MNHNY, CDR2 SVGAGI (reference sequence). V was pared by 2 bases and J by 1 base, with 10 bases between. In DNA form, the CDR3 reads TGTGCCAGCAGTTACCAGGGACATCGCACAGATACGCAGTATTTT. The encoded protein is CASSYQGHRTDTQYF.

The V and J genes are TRBV28 and TRBJ2-2, with no clear D. CDR3 length: 12 residues. Germline lookup yields CDR1 MDHEN and CDR2 SYDVKM. Trimming shortened V by 4 bases and J by 6 bases, and 6 bases separated the two germline ends. Here the CDR3 DNA reads TGTGCCAGCAGTTGGGCCGCCGGGGAGCTGTTTTTT. Protein sequence: CASSWAAGELFF.

This chain links TRBV5-1 with TRBJ2-3; 7 nucleotides line up with TRBD1. Losses at the gene ends were 1 base for V and 3 bases for J; bases not matched to a gene: 2. Germline lookup yields CDR1 SGHRS and CDR2 YFSETQ. The CDR3 runs 14 residues. CDR3 bases: TGCGCCAGCAGCTTGCAGGACAGGACAGATACGCAGTATTTT. Protein: CASSLQDRTDTQYF.

This chain links TRBV5-4 with TRBJ2-7, with 9 nucleotides matching TRBD2. Trimming took 4 bases from V and 7 from J; bases not matched to a gene: 12. The CDR3 contains 15 residues. Germline values: CDR1 SGHNT, CDR2 YYREEE (reference sequence). The CDR3 bases are TGTGCCAGCAGCCCGCTGACTAGCGGCAAAGGGGAGCAGTACTTC. Translation: CASSPLTSGKGEQYF.

The rearrangement links TRBV28 to TRBJ2-5, with 9 bases lining up with TRBD2. The CDR3 sequence is 17 residues long. Unmatched junction bases numbered 12, after V lost 3 bases and J lost 4 bases. CDR1 and CDR2 (germline): MDHEN, SYDVKM. CDR3 DNA sequence: TGTGCCAGCAGTTTTCCCCTGGGTAGCGGGAGAGGAGAGACCCAGTACTTC. Translated, it gives CASSFPLGSGRGETQYF.

This clone came up once. The chain employs TRBV9 and TRBJ2-7, with 8 bases that match TRBD2. The germline CDR1 and CDR2 sequences are SGDLS and YYNGEE. The length of the CDR3 is 14 residues. With V trimmed by 0 bases and J by 2 bases, 1 base remained unmatched. The CDR3 loop is CASSVELAAYEQYF. Written as DNA, the CDR3 is TGTGCCAGCAGCGTAGAACTAGCGGCCTACGAGCAGTACTTC.

V is TRBV30 and J is TRBJ1-4; 8 nucleotides line up with TRBD1. This CDR3 is 17 amino acids long. J lost 0 bases, V lost 3 bases, and 9 bases had no gene match. Germline V lookup: CDR1 GTSNPN, CDR2 SVGIG (reference sequence). The CDR3 loop is CAWSHDRGRTTNEKLFF. The CDR3 nucleotides read TGTGCCTGGAGCCACGACAGGGGACGAACAACTAATGAAAAACTGTTTTTT.

CDR3 DNA: TGTGCCTGGAGTGGATCGGTGACAGGGCGCGTACAAGAGACCCAGTACTTC. This translates into CAWSGSVTGRVQETQYF. The J gene is TRBJ2-5, the V gene TRBV30; 7 bases align to TRBD1. J lost 2 bases, V lost 1 base, and 13 bases had no gene match. The CDR3 extends over 17 amino acids. The germline gives CDR1 GTSNPN, CDR2 SVGIG (reference sequence).

The chain links TRBV5-1 to TRBJ1-4; unclear D gene. The germline V and J ends were trimmed by 4 bases and 8 bases, with 18 bases remaining between them. The CDR3 contains 15 residues. The germline gives CDR1 SGHRS, CDR2 YFSETQ. CDR3: CASSPGREPGEKLFF. CDR3 coding DNA: TGCGCCAGCAGCCCTGGACGGGAACCGGGCGAAAAACTGTTTTTT.

V usage is TRBV28 and J usage is TRBJ2-5, with D possibly TRBD1 on 8 matching bases. The CDR3 length is 15 residues. Germline loops: CDR1 MDHEN, CDR2 SYDVKM. V lost 6 bases, J lost 5 bases, and 19 bases lay in between. CDR3 nucleotides: TGTGCCAGCAGCCTCGGACAGGGAGGGCGGGAGACCCAGTACTTC. Encoded protein: CASSLGQGGRETQYF.

V usage is TRBV29-1 and J usage is TRBJ1-1; no clear D. Trimming left V 4 bases short and J 4 bases short, with 10 bases between. CDR1 SQVTM and CDR2 ANQGSEA come from the germline V gene. The CDR3 runs to 12 residues. CDR3 sequence reads: CSVGRRPTEAFF. DNA of the CDR3: TGCAGCGTTGGCAGGAGGCCCACTGAAGCTTTCTTT.